This T cell receptor beta chain was profiled in a study of T cells after yellow fever vaccination. CDR1 SGHVS and CDR2 FQNEAQ come from the germline V gene. Losses at the gene ends were 0 bases for V and 15 bases for J; bases not matched to a gene: 4. The CDR3 consists of 12 residues. Study findings and constraints: Contamination by abundant bulk-population clonotypes could be present in FACS-sorted repertoires. At around 95% for CD4 and 75% to 90% for CD8, most primary-vaccination clones showed up again after the booster. The secondary response peaked faster, at day 5 versus 15, but was weaker.

Universal primer sites and UMIs were introduced during 5'RACE template-switching synthesis of TCR cDNA. TCRdb processed the 5' RACE reads anew with MiXCR; each CDR3 protein has one entry. Of a few hundred thousand distinct CDR3 sequences listed, 4% are singletons. This clonotype was counted many times. Its antigen is currently unknown. The material was PBMCs, obtained 5 days after the yellow fever booster vaccination. This clonotype originated in a young man who received the YFV17D yellow fever vaccine. The rearrangement joins TRBV7-8 to TRBJ2-1, with TRBD1 identical over 8 bases. CDR3 protein: CASSLAGQDGFF. The CDR3 coding sequence is TGTGCCAGCAGCTTAGCGGGACAGGATGGGTTCTTC.